This T cell receptor beta chain came from a study of T cells in Graves' hyperthyroidism and ophthalmopathy. Stable disease denoted Graves' hyperthyroidism without ophthalmopathy progression within 18 months. Fresh peripheral blood, about 10 ml of it, supplied the PBMCs. Using RNA transcripts as the source, TCR beta CDR3 regions were amplified. TCR CDR3 underwent first-round RT-PCR with the HTBI primer set. TCRdb used MiXCR to reprocess the multiplex PCR reads, holding one entry per CDR3 protein. The data show around 300,000 distinct CDR3 sequences, more than 11% seen once. This clonotype has at least ten counts. Trimming cost V 4 bases and J 3 bases, with 12 bases left between them. Per the germline V gene, CDR1 is SGHAT and CDR2 is FQNNGV. The CDR3 contains 14 residues.

Sequencing was carried out using blood. This clonotype was obtained from a woman between 25 and 40 years old with Graves' hyperthyroidism. The gene calls are TRBV11-2 and TRBJ1-1, with D possibly being TRBD1 (6 bases). The CDR3 protein is CASSYGQSYTEAFF. The CDR3 bases are TGTGCCAGCAGCTACGGACAGAGCTACACTGAAGCTTTCTTT.